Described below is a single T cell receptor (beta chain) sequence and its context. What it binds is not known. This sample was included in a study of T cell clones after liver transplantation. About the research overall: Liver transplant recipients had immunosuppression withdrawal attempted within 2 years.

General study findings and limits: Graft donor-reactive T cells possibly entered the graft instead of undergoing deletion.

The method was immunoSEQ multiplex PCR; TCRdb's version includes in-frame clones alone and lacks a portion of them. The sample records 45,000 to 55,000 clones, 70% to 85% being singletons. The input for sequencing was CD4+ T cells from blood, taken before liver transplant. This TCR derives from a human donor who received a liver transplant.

CDR3 sequence: CASSLVTNTGELFF. In DNA, the CDR3 is TGCGCCAGCAGCTTGGTGACCAACACCGGGGAGCTGTTTTTT. The J gene is TRBJ2-2, the V gene TRBV5-1; D unresolved. The V gene's germline CDR1 is SGHRS and CDR2 YFSETQ. V was cut by 0 bases and J by 2 bases, with 5 bases left in between. The CDR3 is 14 amino acids.